The sequence of this T cell receptor (beta chain) was determined in a study of blood T cell repertoires in COVID-19. Whole-study context: Both acute and convalescent COVID-19 samples were obtained from the United States, Italy and Spain.

The germline gives CDR1 LNHDA, CDR2 SQIVND (reference sequence). CDR3 length equals 15 residues. V was shortened by 7 bases and J by 0 bases, with 12 bases between the two germline ends. Profiled with immunoSEQ multiplex PCR; TCRdb holds only in-frame clones, not every one. Of around 700,000 clones in the sample, over 80% were seen once. This sequence joins TRBV19 and TRBJ2-2, with D maybe TRBD1 (6 bases). The sequenced sample was peripheral blood. This clonotype originated in a young woman with acute or convalescent COVID-19. The CDR3 reads CASKSGAPNTGELFF. Here the CDR3 DNA reads TGTGCCAGTAAGTCAGGGGCTCCGAACACCGGGGAGCTGTTTTTT. The whole variable domain, filled in from reference TRBV19 and TRBJ2-2, reads DGGITQSPKYLFRKEGQNVTLSCEQNLNHDAMYWYRQDPGQGLRLIYYSQIVNDFQKGDIAEGYSVSREKKESFPLTVTSAQKNPTAFYLCASKSGAPNTGELFFGEGSRLTVL.